Sequencing of this TCR beta chain was carried out in a study of cytomegalovirus exposure and HLA in healthy donors (dated by TCRdb to the late 2010s). Broadly, across the study: An earlier analysis of around 600 of the donors reported 250 to 300 Gb of sequence data and 117 million unique TCR beta sequences from roughly 180 million T cells. Besides the first cohort of 500 to 700 subjects, a separate validation cohort made up of about 120 different subjects was used. Donor age, sex, ethnicity and CMV serostatus were compiled alongside the repertoire data. Because of strong linkage in the cohort, four to six DR-DQ haplotypes were treated as single units for association and clustering. To predict cytomegalovirus infection status, the study brought together high-throughput TCR immunosequencing, statistical association of individual TCRs with disease status, and machine learning. On average, around 240,000 unique TCR beta nucleotide sequences were sequenced per donor among fewer than 500 genotyped donors of the cohort, with 15% to 20% of those sequences being non-productive. HLA typing covered class I and class II loci at four-digit resolution. An earlier analysis of 587 of the donors used high-throughput TCR beta sequencing to judge whether each TCR beta V gene segment behaved as functional or pseudogenic. The study aimed to test whether signatures of past pathogen exposure could be identified by cataloging public T cell receptors. Roughly 290 gigabases of sequencing data and around 85 million unique TCR sequences made up an early release that covered around 640 HLA-typed donors. The number of typed donors differed by locus: roughly 629-640 for A, B, C, DRB1 and DQB1; approximately 530 for DQA1; approximately 600 for DPA1; and about 470 for DPB1. Every repertoire in the discovery cohort had been generated on one and the same sequencing platform. A later genetic analysis took genome-wide SNP genotypes for about three fifths of the roughly 670 donors and used that subset as a discovery cohort. In a later analysis, previously published TCR beta repertoires from roughly 710 donors were re-analyzed and high-resolution HLA genotyping was added so that TCR occurrence patterns could be studied. The later analysis used no new phenotypic data to find candidate immune exposures, relying instead on TCR beta sequences and their occurrence across donors. The study profiled the T cell repertoires of under 850 subjects by immunosequencing and related them to cytomegalovirus serostatus. The genetic ancestry cluster associated with self-reported Caucasian donors included 65% to 90% of the roughly 360 genotyped donors.

Receptor amplification or capture employed the immunoSEQ multiplex PCR assay. For the multiplex PCR, a mixture combining 60 forward primers for TCR Vbeta segments and 13 reverse primers for TCR Jbeta segments was used. A multiplex PCR assay on genomic DNA amplified the CDR3 region of rearranged TCR beta genes. Amplified TCR beta libraries were sequenced as 87-base-pair reads on the Illumina HiSeq System. The original methods were these. Across the 500 to 850 repertoires, a later analysis counted 78 million or so unique TCR beta chains, about 10 million of which were shared by at least two donors. Raw reads were error-corrected and collapsed into unique sequences with a nearest-neighbor algorithm that merged closely related sequences to remove PCR and sequencing errors. Alignment of CDR3 sequences to IMGT reference sequences was used to assign V, D and J gene segments. For a sequence to be retained, at least a six-nucleotide match to both a V gene segment and a J gene segment was required. Rearrangements were called productive when the CDR3 lacked stop codons and stayed in frame with V and J; all others were non-productive. CDR3 was defined according to IMGT convention as the region running from the second conserved V-encoded cysteine to the conserved J-encoded phenylalanine. Sequences without an unambiguous match to a single V gene segment were excluded from the earlier analysis of about 630 of the donors. In an earlier analysis of several hundred of the donors, a V segment was called functional when productive rearrangements were above 56.7%, and segregating when the standard deviation between donors exceeded 5%. A statistical classification framework was built for diagnosing cytomegalovirus status from the catalog of TCR beta chain sequences. A later analysis assigned V and J genes by comparing TCR nucleotide sequences with IMGT/GENE-DB human TR gene sequences. Using the TCRdist pipeline, a later analysis assigned CDR3 sequences along with most-parsimonious VDJ recombination scenarios. A later analysis defined each TCR beta chain by its CDR3 amino acid sequence plus V-gene family, and excluded reads lacking a unique V-gene family. In a later analysis, 450 to 600 highly shared, low-generation-probability nucleotide sequences were removed to address suspected cross-contamination and a sequencing artifact. In a later analysis, a clonal expansion index for each public chain was calculated from normalized within-repertoire ranks of inferred template counts. In a later analysis, generation probabilities were computed using a VDJ recombination model fitted to out-of-frame rearrangements, and the results were checked against IGoR. A later analysis scored TCR-TCR, TCR-HLA and TCR-CMV co-occurrence with hypergeometric tests, applying a repertoire-size bias correction to TCR pairs. False discovery rates were estimated in a later analysis by permuting HLA or CMV assignments 20 times. In a later analysis, co-occurring TCRs were grouped using DBSCAN, and TCRdist sequence similarity was added for clustering within HLA-allele-positive subsets. Co-occurrence clustering excluded repertoires with fewer than 30,000 or more than 120,000 public chains, plus five with anomalous nucleotide sharing. TCRdb took this table from immuneACCESS and kept in-frame rearrangements with V and J called. Such tables lack part of the clones; where checked against another copy, unresolved V genes explain under half of the gap, and the rest is unexplained. Clone size and the V and J calls come from that table; the DNA yielded D and trimming. The sample has approximately 170,000 clones on record, around 86% of them singletons. Jointly, the top ten make up less than 5% of the sample.

The cohort consisted of some 670 healthy bone marrow donors. Cohort members were all nominally healthy when sampled, although unrecorded immune exposures were likely present. The donor was CMV seropositive and was included in the group of 270 or so seropositive cohort members. Every donor gave a peripheral blood sample, and the peripheral blood mononuclear cells from that sample were used for TCR beta sequencing. Genomic DNA was extracted from the blood cell samples with the Qiagen DNeasy Blood Extraction Kit. Comment on this clone: Its antigen is still unknown. No clone much larger than this one lies a single base away; base qualities are absent.

The study at large found these results: The presence/absence analyses assumed that sequencing depth was roughly uniform across donors, and that assumption may not be true. CMV serostatus was the only immune exposure information available for the cohort. Only TCR beta chains were sequenced in this cohort, and the absence of alpha or paired-chain data limited detectable features. The study listed 150 to 200 TCR beta chains as associated with cytomegalovirus. In a later analysis, HLA-associated TCR beta chains showed more clonal expansion and lower generation probabilities than non-associated chains that were equally common. In a later analysis, the rate of TCR association differed among HLA loci, with DRB1 alleles having the most associated TCRs and HLA-C alleles having the fewest. A cluster of highly shared sequence variants was judged likely to be a technical artifact of the sequencing pipeline. The authors suggested that the approach could potentially be generalized to other disease states and immunological phenotypes. Strong co-occurrence of HLA alleles, especially DR and DQ, made assigning TCR associations to individual alleles difficult. In a later analysis, 16,951 TCR beta sequences were associated with specific HLA alleles at a false discovery rate of 0.05. In a later genetic analysis, a missense DCLRE1C variant was associated with V-gene and J-gene trimming of TCR beta chains, and the association was replicated in an independent cohort. A few of the identified cytomegalovirus-associated TCR beta chains were confirmed in vitro to be specific for cytomegalovirus antigens. About 15 rarely observed V segments, including chromosome 9 orphons, were excluded from the earlier analysis of approximately 600 of the donors because counts were too low. Several of the top co-occurrence clusters appeared to be linked to parvovirus B19, influenza, CMV and Epstein-Barr virus, according to a later analysis. A later genetic analysis reported fewer N-insertions in productive TCRs among donors in an Asian-associated ancestry cluster than the roughly 690-donor mean. While some public TCRs were present in many individuals, most TCR sequences turned up only very rarely across donors. Because some donors lacked HLA typing at each locus, the association tests relied only on the typed subset. Some IMGT-functional V segments, including TRBV6-2 and TRBV6-3, could not be told apart with the 87-base-pair reads, so those segments were excluded. A further reported finding was that TCR beta sequences accurately predicted the HLA-A and HLA-B alleles for most subjects in the first cohort. A later analysis found that most CMV-associated TCR beta chains appeared HLA-restricted, with HLA associations seemingly driven largely by CMV exposure. Correlated functional status among segregating V segments might reflect linkage disequilibrium, but an unknown experimental factor could not be ruled out. In an earlier analysis of approximately 600 of the donors, most TCR beta V segments were observed in productive rearrangements about 87% or about 30% of the time, broadly matching IMGT annotations. The classifier was reported to diagnose cytomegalovirus status with high specificity and sensitivity in both the original and validation cohorts.

The CDR3 starts with the cysteine, ends with the phenylalanine, and has 18 residues. Only CDR3 DNA remains: 54 bases, in frame from the first base. The junction shows trimming of 0 bases on V and 4 bases on J, plus 21 bases between the germline ends. From a lookup of the germline V gene, CDR1 and CDR2 are SGHRS and YFSETQ. The chain links TRBV5-1 with TRBJ2-3, and possibly TRBD2, on 6 matching bases. Sequenced: PBMCs. The TCR comes from a man in his forties or fifties in good health and CMV-seropositive. The sequenced DNA: TGCGCCAGCAGCTTGGCGGTCGGGAGCCTTCCCGATCCAGATACGCAGTATTTT. This translates into CASSLAVGSLPDPDTQYF. Beyond the CDR3, the reference TRBV5-1 and TRBJ2-3 genes provide the residues; the full variable domain reads: KAGVTQTPRYLIKTRGQQVTLSCSPISGHRSVSWYQQTPGQGLQFLFEYFSETQRNKGNFPGRFSGRQFSNSRSEMNVSTLELGDSALYLCASSLAVGSLPDPDTQYFGPGTRLTVL.